The clone carrying this TCR beta chain was recorded many times. This sample was taken from a study of kidney transplant recipient with SARS-CoV-2 infection. TCRdb fed the reads into MiXCR, producing one record per CDR3 protein. The repertoire holds approximately 240,000 distinct CDR3 sequences, with around 28% as singletons. Per germline, CDR1 MNHGY and CDR2 SVAAGI. The CDR3 length is 16 residues. The V and J ends lost 4 bases and 6 bases, in that order; junction bases with no gene match: 10. The rearrangement joins TRBV6-9 to TRBJ1-5; TRBD1 matches 9 bases. The sample in question was a blood sample, obtained at baseline and around day 110 from a kidney transplant recipient. The TCR comes from a male patient between 25 and 40 years old who had COVID-19 and was a kidney transplant recipient. Some T cells here may be from the graft donor. The CDR3 DNA is TGTGCCAGCAGTTTCCCCTTACAGGGGGCCTTTCAGCCCCAGCATTTT. This sequence encodes CASSFPLQGAFQPQHF.